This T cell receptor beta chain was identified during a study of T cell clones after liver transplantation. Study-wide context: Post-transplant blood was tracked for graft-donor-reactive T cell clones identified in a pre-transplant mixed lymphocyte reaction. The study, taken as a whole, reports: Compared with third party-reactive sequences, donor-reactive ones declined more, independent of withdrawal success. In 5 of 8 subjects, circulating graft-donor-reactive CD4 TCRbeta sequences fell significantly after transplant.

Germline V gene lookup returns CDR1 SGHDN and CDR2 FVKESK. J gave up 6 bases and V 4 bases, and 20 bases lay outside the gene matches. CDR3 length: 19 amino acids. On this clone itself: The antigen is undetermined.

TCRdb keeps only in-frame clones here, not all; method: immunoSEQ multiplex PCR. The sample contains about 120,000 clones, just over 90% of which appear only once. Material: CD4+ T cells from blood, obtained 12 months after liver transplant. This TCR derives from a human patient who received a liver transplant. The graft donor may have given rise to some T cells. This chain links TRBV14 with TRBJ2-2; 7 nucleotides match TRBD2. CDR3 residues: CASSPSAGMGGSGSGELFF. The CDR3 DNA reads TGTGCCAGCAGCCCCTCGGCAGGGATGGGCGGGAGTGGTTCCGGGGAGCTGTTTTTT.